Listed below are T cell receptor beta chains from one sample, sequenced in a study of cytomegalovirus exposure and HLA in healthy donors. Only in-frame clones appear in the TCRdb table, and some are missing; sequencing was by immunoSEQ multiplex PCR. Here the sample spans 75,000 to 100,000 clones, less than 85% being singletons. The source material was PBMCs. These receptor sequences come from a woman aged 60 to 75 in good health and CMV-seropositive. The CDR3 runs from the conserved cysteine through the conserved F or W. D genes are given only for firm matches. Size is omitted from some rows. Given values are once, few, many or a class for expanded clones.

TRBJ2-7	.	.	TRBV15	TGTGCCACCAGCAGAGGGAGCGGGTTGGTCGGCGAGCAGTACTTC	CATSRGSGLVGEQYF
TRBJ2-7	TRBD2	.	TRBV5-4	TGTGCCAGCAGCGGCCCTAGCGGGAACCCCTACGAGCAGTACTTC	CASSGPSGNPYEQYF
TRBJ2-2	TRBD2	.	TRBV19	TGTGCCAGTAGCCGCGGGAGAAATACCGGGGAGCTGTTTTTT	CASSRGRNTGELFF
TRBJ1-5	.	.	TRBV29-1	TGCAGCGTTGCGGCAGGGGATAGCAATCAGCCCCAGCATTTT	CSVAAGDSNQPQHF
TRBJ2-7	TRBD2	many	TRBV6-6	TGTGCCAGCACCTGGACTAGCGGGACCCACGAGCAGTACTTC	CASTWTSGTHEQYF
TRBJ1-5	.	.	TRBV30	TGTGCCTGGAGTCTTTATAGCAATCAGCCCCAGCATTTT	CAWSLYSNQPQHF
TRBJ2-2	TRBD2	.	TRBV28	TGTGCCAGCACCAGACTAGCGGACAACCCTGGGGAGCTGTTTTTT	CASTRLADNPGELFF
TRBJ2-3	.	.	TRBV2	TGTGCCAGCAGTCTCCGAGATACGCAGTATTTT	CASSLRDTQYF
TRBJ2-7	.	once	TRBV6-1	TGTGCCAGCAGTGGGGCAAGAAGGATGGATTCCTACGAGCAGTACTTC	CASSGARRMDSYEQYF
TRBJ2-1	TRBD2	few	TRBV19	TGTGCCAGTATTGCTATAGCGGGAGGATCCAATGAGCAGTTCTTC	CASIAIAGGSNEQFF
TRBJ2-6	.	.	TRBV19	TGTGCCAGTAGTCCAGGGGCTGGGGCCAACGTCCTGACTTTC	CASSPGAGANVLTF
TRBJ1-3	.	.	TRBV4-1	TGCGCCAGCAGCCAAGGAGTCCAAATCACCATATATTTT	CASSQGVQITIYF
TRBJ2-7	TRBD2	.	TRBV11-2	TGTGCCAGCAGGCTAGCGGGGATCTACGAGCAGTACTTC	CASRLAGIYEQYF
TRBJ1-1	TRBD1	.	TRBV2	TGTGCCAGCGAGGAAAACTTGGGACAGGCCACTGAAGCTTTCTTT	CASEENLGQATEAFF
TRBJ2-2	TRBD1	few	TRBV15	TGTGCCACCAGAGACAGGGTTGCGCTTACCGGGGAGCTGTTTTTT	CATRDRVALTGELFF
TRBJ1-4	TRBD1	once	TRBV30	TGTGCCTGGATGCGGGACAGGGACCCTAATGAAAAACTGTTTTTT	CAWMRDRDPNEKLFF
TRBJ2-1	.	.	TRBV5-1	TGCGCCAGCAGCTTACAACTACAGGGTTCGGAGCAGTTCTTC	CASSLQLQGSEQFF
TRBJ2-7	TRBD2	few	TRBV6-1	TGTGCCAGCGCACTAGCGGGAGACGGCGAGCAGTACTTC	CASALAGDGEQYF
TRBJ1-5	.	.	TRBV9	TGTGCCAGCAGCCCAGGGGAGGGTAATCAGCCCCAGCATTTT	CASSPGEGNQPQHF
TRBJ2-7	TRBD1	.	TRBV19	TGTGCCAGTAGTATAACGGACAGGGTCGAGAACGAGCAGTACTTC	CASSITDRVENEQYF
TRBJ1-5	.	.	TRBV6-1	TGTGCCAGCCGATCTACAGACTATAGCAATCAGCCCCAGCATTTT	CASRSTDYSNQPQHF
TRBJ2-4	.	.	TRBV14	TGTGCCAGCAGCCAGGGCCCGCTGGAGGGGAACATTCAGTACTTC	CASSQGPLEGNIQYF
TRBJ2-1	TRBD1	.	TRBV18	TGTGCCAGCTCACCCGGGACAGGGTTTGAGCAGTTCTTC	CASSPGTGFEQFF
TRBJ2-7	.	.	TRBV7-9	TGTTCCAGCAGCCCTCCCTCCTACGAGCAGTACTTC	CSSSPPSYEQYF
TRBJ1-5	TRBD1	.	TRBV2	TGTGCCAGCAGCGGACAGGGCAATCAGCCCCAGCATTTT	CASSGQGNQPQHF
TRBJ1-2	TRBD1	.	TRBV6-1	TGTGCCAGCAGTGAAGCCGGGACAGTCGGCTACACCTTC	CASSEAGTVGYTF
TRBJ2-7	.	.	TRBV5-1	TGCGCCAGCAGCTTTGTCAGACACTACGAGCAGTACTTC	CASSFVRHYEQYF
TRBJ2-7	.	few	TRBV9	TGTGCCAGCGGCCAGACCCCCGAGGGCGAGCAGTACTTC	CASGQTPEGEQYF
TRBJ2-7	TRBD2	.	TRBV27	TGTGCCAGCAGAAAAAATATTAGGGCGGGAGGTACCTACGAGCAGTACTTC	CASRKNIRAGGTYEQYF
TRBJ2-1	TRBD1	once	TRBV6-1	TGTGCCAGCACCTTAGGGGGCGAGCAGTTCTTC	CASTLGGEQFF
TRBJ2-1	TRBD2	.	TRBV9	TGTGCCAGCAGCGTAGAAGCAGCGGGAGGTTCCTACAATGAGCAGTTCTTC	CASSVEAAGGSYNEQFF
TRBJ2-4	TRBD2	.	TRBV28	TGTGCCAGCAGTTTACGGGGGGTGACCCAAAACATTCAGTACTTC	CASSLRGVTQNIQYF
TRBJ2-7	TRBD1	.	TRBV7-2	TGTGCCAGCAGCCACCAGAGGGGGCAAGTGGGGGAGCAGTACTTC	CASSHQRGQVGEQYF
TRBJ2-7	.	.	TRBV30	TGTGCCTACTGGACAAGAAGGGAGCAGTACTTC	CAYWTRREQYF
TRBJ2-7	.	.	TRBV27	TGTGCCAGCAGGCCTCCCGGGGGAGTTCGAGGCGAGCAGTACTTC	CASRPPGGVRGEQYF
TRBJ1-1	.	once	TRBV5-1	TGCGCCAGCAGCGTAACAATCAAAAACGCTGAAGCTTTCTTT	CASSVTIKNAEAFF
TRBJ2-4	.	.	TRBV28	TGTGCCAGCAGTTCGGTGGGGAGTGCCAAAAACATTCAGTACTTC	CASSSVGSAKNIQYF
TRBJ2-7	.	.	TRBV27	TGTGCCAGCAGTTCCGGCGGCAAGTCGTCCGAGCAGTACTTC	CASSSGGKSSEQYF
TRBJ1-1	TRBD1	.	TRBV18	TGTGCCAGCTCACCTAAACAGGGGGCGACGGACACTGAAGCTTTCTTT	CASSPKQGATDTEAFF
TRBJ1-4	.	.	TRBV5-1	TGCGCCAGCAGCTCCGGGACACTCAGTGAAAAACTGTTTTTT	CASSSGTLSEKLFF
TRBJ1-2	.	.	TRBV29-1	TGCAGCGCCTCAGACTATGGCTACACCTTC	CSASDYGYTF
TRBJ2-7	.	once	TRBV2	TGTGCCACCATGAGGGGGACCGAGCAGTACTTC	CATMRGTEQYF
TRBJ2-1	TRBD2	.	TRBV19	TGTGCCAGTAGTACCTTGGGACTAGCGGAAGGGAAGTACAATGAGCAGTTCTTC	CASSTLGLAEGKYNEQFF
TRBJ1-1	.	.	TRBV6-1	TGTGCCAGCAGTGAATGGACAAAGAACACTGAAGCTTTCTTT	CASSEWTKNTEAFF
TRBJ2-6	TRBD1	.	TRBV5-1	TGCGCCAGCAGCGACGGACAGGGGGCCTCTGGGGCCAACGTCCTGACTTTC	CASSDGQGASGANVLTF
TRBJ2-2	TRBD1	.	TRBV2	TGTGCCAGCAGTGCGGACAGGGGGCGAGGGGAGCTGTTTTTT	CASSADRGRGELFF